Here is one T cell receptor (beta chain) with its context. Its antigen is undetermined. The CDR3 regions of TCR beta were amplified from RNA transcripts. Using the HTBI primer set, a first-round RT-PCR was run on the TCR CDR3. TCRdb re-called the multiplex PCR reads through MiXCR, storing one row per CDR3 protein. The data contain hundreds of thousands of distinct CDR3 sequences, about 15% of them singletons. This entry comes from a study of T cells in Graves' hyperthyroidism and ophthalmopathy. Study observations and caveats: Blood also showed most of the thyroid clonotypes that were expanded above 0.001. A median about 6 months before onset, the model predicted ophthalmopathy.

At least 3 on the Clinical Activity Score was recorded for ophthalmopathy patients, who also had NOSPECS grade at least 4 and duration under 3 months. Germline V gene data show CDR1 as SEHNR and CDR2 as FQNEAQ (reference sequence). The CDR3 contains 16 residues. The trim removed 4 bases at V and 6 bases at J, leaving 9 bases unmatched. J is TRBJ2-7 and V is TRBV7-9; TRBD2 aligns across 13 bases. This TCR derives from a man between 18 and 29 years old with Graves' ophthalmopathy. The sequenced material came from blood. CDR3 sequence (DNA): TGTGCCAGCAGCTGGGGACTAGCGGGAACCCTGGGCGAGCAGTACTTC. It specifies CASSWGLAGTLGEQYF.